One and the same sample provided the 20 T cell receptor beta chains below, sequenced in a study of OX40 agonist ivuxolimab in advanced cancers. Library preparation was by the immunoSEQ multiplex PCR assay. TCRdb took this table from immuneACCESS and kept in-frame rearrangements with V and J called. Such tables lack part of the clones; where checked against another copy, unresolved V genes explain under half of the gap, and the rest is unexplained. This sample is represented by about 73,000 clones; approximately 90% of them were singletons. The leading ten clones occupy 0.4% to 0.65% of the sample. The sample was CD4+ or CD8+ T cells sorted from blood, taken in a trial of the OX40 agonist ivuxolimab. All receptors come from an adult with an advanced solid tumor such as melanoma, head and neck, liver or kidney cancer.

The chain couples TRBV12-5 to TRBJ1-6; D remains unclear. Germline assignment: CDR1 LGHNT and CDR2 FRNRAP. Trimming left V 3 bases short and J 11 bases short, with 11 bases between. This CDR3 is 13 amino acids long. The CDR3 coding sequence is TGTGCTAGTGGTTTAGACCCCGGGACACCCCTCCACTTT. This sequence encodes CASGLDPGTPLHF.

This chain uses TRBV9 with TRBJ2-1, with TRBD2 matching over 8 bases. With 4 bases clipped from V and 0 bases from J, the junction kept 6 bases outside the gene matches. CDR3 size: 16 residues. Germline V gene sequence: CDR1 SGDLS, CDR2 YYNGEE. CDR3 bases: TGTGCCAGCAGCTCCCGGGAGGGGGGCTCCTACAATGAGCAGTTCTTC. Encoded protein: CASSSREGGSYNEQFF.

DNA of the CDR3: TGTGCCAGCAGCAAACTAGCGGGAGGGATAGAGCAGTACTTC. As protein: CASSKLAGGIEQYF. V and J are TRBV11-2 and TRBJ2-7, with 13 nucleotides matching TRBD2. Germline V gene sequence: CDR1 SGHAT, CDR2 FQNNGV. J was trimmed by 7 bases and V by 5 bases; bases with no gene match: 5. The CDR3 sequence is 14 residues long.

This rearrangement joins TRBV7-9 to TRBJ1-2; 9 positions match TRBD1. Germline trimming cut 5 bases from V and 6 bases from J; bases unmatched to any gene: 7. This CDR3 is built from 14 residues. Germline loops: CDR1 SEHNR, CDR2 FQNEAQ (reference sequence). The CDR3 DNA follows: TGTGCCAGCAGCCCAGGACAGGGGTGGGATGGCTACACCTTC. Its protein is CASSPGQGWDGYTF.

This chain uses TRBV6-1 with TRBJ2-1, with D perhaps TRBD2 (5 bases). The CDR3 is 14 amino acids. V shed 7 bases and J shed 5 bases, with 15 bases lying between them. Germline-derived CDR1 and CDR2 are MNHNS and SASEGT. Here the CDR3 reads CASNRGGGHNEQFF. The CDR3 coding sequence is TGTGCCAGCAACCGGGGTGGCGGTCACAATGAGCAGTTCTTC.

V gene TRBV16 combines with J gene TRBJ1-5, with TRBD1 matching over 7 bases. Germline CDR1 KGHSY, CDR2 FQNENV. The CDR3 extends over 15 amino acids. J lost 6 bases, V lost 0 bases, and 5 bases had no gene match. CDR3 amino acids: CASSQSSRGGQPQHF. DNA for the CDR3: TGTGCCAGCAGCCAATCGAGCAGGGGGGGTCAGCCCCAGCATTTT.

The chain employs TRBV28 and TRBJ1-1; D remains ambiguous. There are 13 residues in the CDR3. Germline V lookup: CDR1 MDHEN, CDR2 SYDVKM. The V end lost 6 bases, the J end lost 0 bases, and 8 bases lay between the germline ends. For the CDR3, the DNA is TGTGCCAGCAGGATCAAGTTGAACACTGAAGCTTTCTTT. Translating it yields CASRIKLNTEAFF.

The gene calls are TRBV7-9 and TRBJ2-7; D unresolved. The CDR3 runs 13 residues. Trimming cost V 2 bases and J 4 bases, with 9 bases left between them. Germline V CDR1 and CDR2: SEHNR, FQNEAQ (reference sequence). The CDR3 coding sequence is TGTGCCAGCAGCTTAAGTACTGGGTACGAGCAGTACTTC. As protein: CASSLSTGYEQYF. The variable domain in full, with the rest retrieved from reference TRBV7-9 and TRBJ2-7, is DTGVSQNPRHKITKRGQNVTFRCDPISEHNRLYWYRQTLGQGPEFLTYFQNEAQLEKSRLLSDRFSAERPKGSFSTLEIQRTEQGDSAMYLCASSLSTGYEQYFGPGTRLTVT.

The V gene is TRBV6-5, the J gene TRBJ2-7, with D perhaps matching TRBD1 (5 bases). CDR3 length equals 14 residues. The V end lost 2 bases, the J end lost 7 bases, and 15 bases lay between the germline ends. CDR1 MNHEY and CDR2 SVGAGI come from the germline V gene. The CDR3 loop is CASSYTPGQREQYF. The CDR3 DNA is TGTGCCAGCAGTTACACCCCCGGACAAAGGGAGCAGTACTTC.

The chain uses TRBV6-6 and TRBJ1-6, with D hard to call. The germline V gene encodes CDR1 MNHNY and CDR2 SVGAGI (reference sequence). The ends were cut back, 5 bases at V and 5 bases at J, with 10 bases in the middle. This CDR3 comprises 14 residues. The CDR3 sequence: CASSPGRDNSPLHF. CDR3 nucleotides: TGTGCCAGCAGTCCCGGTCGTGATAATTCACCCCTCCACTTT.

The gene calls are TRBV15 and TRBJ1-1; 7 bases agree with TRBD1. The V segment lost 5 bases and the J segment 6 bases; nucleotides outside the gene matches: 3. The germline V gene has CDR1 LNHNV and CDR2 YYDKDF (reference sequence). There are 12 residues in the CDR3. The DNA for the CDR3 is TGTGCCACCAGCGCTGGGACAGCTGAAGCTTTCTTT. Its protein is CATSAGTAEAFF.

This clone has just a few counts. The rearrangement joins TRBV4-1 to TRBJ2-4, with 13 bases identical to TRBD2. CDR1 is MGHRA, CDR2 YSYEKL, per germline. The ends lost 8 bases at V and 6 bases at J; junction bases unmatched: 10. The CDR3 length is 16 residues. The CDR3 DNA reads TGCGCCAGCGCCCTTGGGGGACTAGCGGGACCAAACATTCAGTACTTC. This translates into CASALGGLAGPNIQYF.

The chain links TRBV5-1 to TRBJ2-7; D is possibly TRBD1 or TRBD2 (6 bases each). CDR1 and CDR2 (germline): SGHRS, YFSETQ. The CDR3 covers 16 residues. V was cut by 0 bases and J by 0 bases, with 13 bases left in between. The CDR3 loop reads CASSLVGGWSSYEQYF. The CDR3 DNA follows: TGCGCCAGCAGCTTGGTGGGGGGCTGGAGCTCCTACGAGCAGTACTTC.

The chain couples TRBV7-9 to TRBJ1-2; TRBD1 matches at 7 bases. CDR3 length equals 12 residues. Germline CDR1 reads SEHNR; CDR2 reads FQNEAQ (reference sequence). Trimming at V came to 4 bases and at J to 13 bases, leaving 9 bases not matched to a gene. CDR3 in DNA: TGTGCCAGCAGCTCAGGGGGGCGGGGAAGCACCTTC. This codes for CASSSGGRGSTF.

The V gene is TRBV5-1, the J gene TRBJ2-7, with 8 bases that match TRBD1. Germline-derived CDR1 and CDR2 are SGHRS and YFSETQ. V was clipped by 4 bases and J by 3 bases; unmatched bases: 3. The CDR3 loop spans 13 amino acids. DNA of the CDR3: TGCGCCAGCAGCCGGGGACAGGTCTACGAGCAGTACTTC. Translation gives CASSRGQVYEQYF.

V is TRBV15 and J is TRBJ1-5; D is ambiguous. This CDR3 contains 15 residues. Germline-derived CDR1 and CDR2 are LNHNV and YYDKDF (reference sequence). The V end was cut by 0 bases, the J end by 6 bases, with 12 bases between. In DNA form, the CDR3 reads TGTGCCACCAGCAGAGAATTTGGGGTAGGTCAGCCCCAGCATTTT. It yields the protein CATSREFGVGQPQHF.

The J gene is TRBJ2-7, the V gene TRBV7-9, with no clear D. Germline CDR1 SEHNR, CDR2 FQNEAQ (reference sequence). The V end lost 5 bases, the J end lost 1 base, and 12 bases lay between the germline ends. The CDR3 has 14 amino acids. This CDR3 reads CASSGDTGSYEQYF. CDR3 bases: TGTGCCAGCAGCGGAGACACGGGTTCCTACGAGCAGTACTTC.

This clone occurred once. The rearrangement links TRBV9 to TRBJ2-7; no reliable D call. This CDR3 comprises 14 residues. The V gene's germline CDR1 is SGDLS and CDR2 YYNGEE. V gave up 5 bases and J gave up 6 bases, with 18 bases separating them. CDR3 protein: CASSPQALDGEQYF. CDR3 DNA sequence: TGTGCCAGCAGTCCCCAGGCCCTGGACGGCGAGCAGTACTTC.

This chain links TRBV7-9 with TRBJ2-1, with a tentative D call TRBD1 (5 bases). Germline CDR1 reads SEHNR; CDR2 reads FQNEAQ (reference sequence). V lost 6 bases and J lost 8, with 20 bases in between. The CDR3 is made up of 15 amino acids. CDR3 in amino acids: CASSQPPGQSYEQFF. CDR3 bases: TGTGCCAGCAGTCAACCTCCCGGACAAAGCTATGAGCAGTTCTTC.

This clone was found a few times. The rearrangement links TRBV2 to TRBJ2-4; D unclear. Germline assignment: CDR1 SNHLY and CDR2 FYNNEI. The CDR3 sequence is 14 residues long. V shed 3 bases and J shed 2 bases, with 8 bases lying between them. The CDR3 DNA sequence: TGTGCCAGCAGTGAGAGGTGGACCAAAAACATTCAGTACTTC. This codes for CASSERWTKNIQYF.